This T cell receptor (beta chain) was recovered during a study of cytomegalovirus exposure and HLA in healthy donors. Overall study context: Tens of millions of unique TCRs from HLA-typed donors were held in an early data release.

Turning to this clone: The antigen remains unidentified.

CDR3 size: 18 residues. Per germline, CDR1 SEHNR and CDR2 FQNEAQ (reference sequence). The V and J ends lost 3 bases and 1 base, in that order; junction bases with no gene match: 11. Primers for the PCR totalled 60 Vbeta and 13 Jbeta. This table comes from immunoSEQ multiplex PCR, and its TCRdb copy is limited to in-frame clones, with some not included. The sample has around 140,000 clones, 70% to 80% seen once. General study results and limits: TCR beta V- and J-gene trimming, according to a later analysis, was linked to a missense DCLRE1C variant. Cytomegalovirus-associated TCR beta chains were listed, numbering 164. The classifier reportedly diagnosed cytomegalovirus status with high specificity and sensitivity.

Sequencing was done on a sample of PBMCs. The chain links TRBV7-9 to TRBJ2-2, with 7 bases fitting TRBD2. The sequence came from a woman aged 60-70 years in good health and CMV-seronegative. CDR3 sequence (DNA): TGTGCCAGCAGCTTCTCGGCTAGCGGAGGCCTGAACACCGGGGAGCTGTTTTTT. This sequence encodes CASSFSASGGLNTGELFF.